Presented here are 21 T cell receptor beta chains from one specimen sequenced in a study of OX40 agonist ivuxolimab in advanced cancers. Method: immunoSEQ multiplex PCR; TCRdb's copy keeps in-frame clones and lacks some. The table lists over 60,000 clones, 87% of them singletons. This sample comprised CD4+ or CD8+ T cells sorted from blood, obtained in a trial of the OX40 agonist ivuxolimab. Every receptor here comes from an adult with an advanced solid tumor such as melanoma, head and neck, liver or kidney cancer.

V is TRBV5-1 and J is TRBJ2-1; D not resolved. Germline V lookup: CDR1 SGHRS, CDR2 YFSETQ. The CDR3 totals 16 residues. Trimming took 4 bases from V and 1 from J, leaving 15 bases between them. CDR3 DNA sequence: TGCGCCAGCAGCAGCAACTCCGGATCTTCCTACAATGAGCAGTTCTTC. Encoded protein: CASSSNSGSSYNEQFF.

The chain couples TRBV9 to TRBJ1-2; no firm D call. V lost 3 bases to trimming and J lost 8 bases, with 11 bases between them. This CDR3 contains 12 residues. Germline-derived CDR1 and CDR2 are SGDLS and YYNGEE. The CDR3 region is CASSEPVGGYTF. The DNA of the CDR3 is TGTGCCAGCAGCGAGCCGGTGGGCGGCTACACCTTC.

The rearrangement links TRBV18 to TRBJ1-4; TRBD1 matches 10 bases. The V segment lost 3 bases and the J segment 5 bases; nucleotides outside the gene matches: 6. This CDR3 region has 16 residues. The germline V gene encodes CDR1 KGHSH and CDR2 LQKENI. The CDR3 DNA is TGTGCCAGCTCACCCGACAGGGGGCTAGACAATGAAAAACTGTTTTTT. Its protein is CASSPDRGLDNEKLFF.

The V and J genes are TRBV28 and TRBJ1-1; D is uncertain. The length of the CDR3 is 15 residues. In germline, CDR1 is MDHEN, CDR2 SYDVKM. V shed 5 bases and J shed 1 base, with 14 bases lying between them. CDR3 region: CASSRFKTGNTEAFF. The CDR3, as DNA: TGTGCCAGCAGTCGATTTAAGACGGGGAACACTGAAGCTTTCTTT.

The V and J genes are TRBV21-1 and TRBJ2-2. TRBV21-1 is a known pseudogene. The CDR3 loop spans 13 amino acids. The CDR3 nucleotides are TGTGCCAGCAGCAAAGGGACGGGCGGGGAGCTGTTTTTT. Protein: CASSKGTGGELFF.

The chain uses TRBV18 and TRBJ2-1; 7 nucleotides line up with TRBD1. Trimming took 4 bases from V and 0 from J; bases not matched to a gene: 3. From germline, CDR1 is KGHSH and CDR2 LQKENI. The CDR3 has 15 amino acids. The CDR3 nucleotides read TGTGCCAGCTCACTCGACAGGGCCTCCTACAATGAGCAGTTCTTC. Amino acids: CASSLDRASYNEQFF.

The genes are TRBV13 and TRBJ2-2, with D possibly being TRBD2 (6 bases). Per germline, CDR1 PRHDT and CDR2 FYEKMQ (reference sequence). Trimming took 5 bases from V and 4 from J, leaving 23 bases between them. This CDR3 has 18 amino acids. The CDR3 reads CASSLFLIGGAGTGELFF. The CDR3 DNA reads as TGTGCCAGCAGCCTGTTCCTGATAGGCGGGGCCGGCACCGGGGAGCTGTTTTTT.

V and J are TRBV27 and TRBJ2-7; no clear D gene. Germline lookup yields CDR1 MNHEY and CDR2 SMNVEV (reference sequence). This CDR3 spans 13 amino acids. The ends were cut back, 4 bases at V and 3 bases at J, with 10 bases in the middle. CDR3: CASSSPPNYEQYF. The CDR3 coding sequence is TGTGCCAGCAGTTCGCCCCCCAACTACGAGCAGTACTTC.

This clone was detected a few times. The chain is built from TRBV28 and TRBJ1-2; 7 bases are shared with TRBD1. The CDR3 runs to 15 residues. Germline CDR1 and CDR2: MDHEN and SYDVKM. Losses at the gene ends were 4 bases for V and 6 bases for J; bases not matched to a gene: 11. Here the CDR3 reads CASSWTGRGLNGYTF. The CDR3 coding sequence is TGTGCCAGCAGTTGGACCGGGAGGGGGCTCAATGGCTACACCTTC.

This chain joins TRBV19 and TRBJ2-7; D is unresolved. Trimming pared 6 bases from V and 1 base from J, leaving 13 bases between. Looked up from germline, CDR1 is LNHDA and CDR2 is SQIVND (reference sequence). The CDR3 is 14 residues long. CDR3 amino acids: CASSRRSSSYEQYF. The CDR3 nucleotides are TGTGCCAGTAGCCGCAGGTCTTCATCCTACGAGCAGTACTTC.

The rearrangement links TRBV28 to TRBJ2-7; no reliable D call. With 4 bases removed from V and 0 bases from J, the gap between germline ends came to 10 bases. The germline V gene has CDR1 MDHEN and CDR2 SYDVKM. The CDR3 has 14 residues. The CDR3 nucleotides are TGTGCCAGCAGTTCCATGGACCTCTCCTACGAGCAGTACTTC. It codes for CASSSMDLSYEQYF.

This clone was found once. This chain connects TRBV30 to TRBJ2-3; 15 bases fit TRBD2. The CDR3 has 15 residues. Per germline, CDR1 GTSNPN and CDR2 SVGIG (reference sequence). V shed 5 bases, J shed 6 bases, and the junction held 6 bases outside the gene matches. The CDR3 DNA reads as TGTGCCTGGGAGCGAGGACTAGCGGGGGGGGATACGCAGTATTTT. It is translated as CAWERGLAGGDTQYF.

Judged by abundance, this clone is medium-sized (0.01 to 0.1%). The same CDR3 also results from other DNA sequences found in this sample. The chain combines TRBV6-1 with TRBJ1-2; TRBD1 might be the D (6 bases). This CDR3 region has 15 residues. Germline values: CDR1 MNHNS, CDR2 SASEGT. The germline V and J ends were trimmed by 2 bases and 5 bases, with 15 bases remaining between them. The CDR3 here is CASSESGVGGYGYTF. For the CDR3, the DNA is TGTGCCAGCAGTGAATCAGGGGTCGGAGGATATGGCTACACCTTC.

CDR3 in DNA: TGTGCCAGCAGCCCAGGGACTAGACAGACCTACGAGCAGTACTTC. It encodes CASSPGTRQTYEQYF. The chain uses TRBV7-2 and TRBJ2-7; 8 bases agree with TRBD2. Trimming took 5 bases from V and 2 from J; bases not matched to a gene: 8. The CDR3 sequence is 15 residues long. Germline CDR1 SGHTA, CDR2 FQGNSA.

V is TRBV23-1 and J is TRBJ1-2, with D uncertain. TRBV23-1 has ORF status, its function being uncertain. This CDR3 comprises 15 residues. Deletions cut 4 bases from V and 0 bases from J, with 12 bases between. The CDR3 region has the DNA TGCGCCAGCAGTCTTCGGCACAGCACTAACTATGGCTACACCTTC. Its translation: CASSLRHSTNYGYTF.

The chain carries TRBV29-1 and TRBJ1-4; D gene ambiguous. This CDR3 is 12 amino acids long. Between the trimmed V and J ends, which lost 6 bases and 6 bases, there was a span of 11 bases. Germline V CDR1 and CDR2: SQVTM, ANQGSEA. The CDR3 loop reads CSVREQDEKLFF. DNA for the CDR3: TGCAGCGTCCGGGAGCAGGATGAAAAACTGTTTTTT.

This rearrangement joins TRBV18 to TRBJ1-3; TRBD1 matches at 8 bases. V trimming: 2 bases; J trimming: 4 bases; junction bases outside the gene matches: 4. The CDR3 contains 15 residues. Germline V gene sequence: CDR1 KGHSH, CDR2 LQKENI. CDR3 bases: TGTGCCAGCTCACCAACAGGGGGTGCCGGAAACACCATATATTTT. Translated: CASSPTGGAGNTIYF.

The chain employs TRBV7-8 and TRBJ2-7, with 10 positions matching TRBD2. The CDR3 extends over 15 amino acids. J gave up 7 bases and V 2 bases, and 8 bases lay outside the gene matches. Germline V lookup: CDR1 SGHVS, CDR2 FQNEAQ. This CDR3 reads CASSLRGLAGEEQYF. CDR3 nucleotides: TGTGCCAGCAGCTTAAGGGGGCTAGCGGGAGAAGAGCAGTACTTC. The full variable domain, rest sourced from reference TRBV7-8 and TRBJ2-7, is GAGVSQSPRYKVAKRGQDVALRCDPISGHVSLFWYQQALGQGPEFLTYFQNEAQLDKSGLPSDRFFAERPEGSVSTLKIQRTQQEDSAVYLCASSLRGLAGEEQYFGPGTRLTVT.

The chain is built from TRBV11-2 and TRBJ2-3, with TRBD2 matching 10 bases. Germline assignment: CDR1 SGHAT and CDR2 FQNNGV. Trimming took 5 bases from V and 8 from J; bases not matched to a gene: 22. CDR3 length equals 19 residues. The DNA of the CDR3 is TGTGCCAGCAGCCCGATAGGGGACTCTAGCGGGAGAAGGCTCGGTACGCAGTATTTT. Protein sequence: CASSPIGDSSGRRLGTQYF.

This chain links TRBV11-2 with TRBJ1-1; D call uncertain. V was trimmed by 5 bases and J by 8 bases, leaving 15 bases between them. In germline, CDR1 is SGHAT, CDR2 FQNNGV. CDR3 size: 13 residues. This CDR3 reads CASSPERSPEAFF. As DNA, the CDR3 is TGTGCCAGCAGCCCCGAGAGGAGTCCGGAAGCTTTCTTT.

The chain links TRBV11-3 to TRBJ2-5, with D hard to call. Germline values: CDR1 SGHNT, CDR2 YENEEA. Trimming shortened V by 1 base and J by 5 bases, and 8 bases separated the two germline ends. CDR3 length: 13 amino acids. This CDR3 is CASSLGLLETQYF. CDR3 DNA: TGTGCCAGCAGCTTAGGGCTTTTGGAGACCCAGTACTTC.